The clone carrying this T cell receptor beta chain was observed at least ten times. Its specificity is not known. Under the authors' procedure: Samples contained a median of 95,638 TCRs, with a range of roughly 20,000 to 700,000. TCRdb processed the RACE reads anew with MiXCR; each CDR3 protein has one entry. The V and J calls and clone size are TCRdb's, not the authors'. The table records tens of thousands of distinct CDR3 sequences, roughly a tenth of them present only once. The sample's time point: pre-sensitization, week 0. Specified treatment: therapeutic diphenylcyclopropenone sensitization with weekly scalp DPC. Total RNA was extracted from unfractionated whole blood. This sample was included in a study of human T cells and chemical hapten exposure. The germline V gene has CDR1 SGHAT and CDR2 FQNNGV. This CDR3 spans 19 amino acids. J lost 0 bases, V lost 5 bases, and 14 bases had no gene match.

Study results and caveats: As patch test score rose, PT1 expanded TCR counts tended to rise as well. Sensitizing to DPC left TCRs with a frequency above 1 in 1000 unaltered.

The sequence came from a man between 35 and 55 years old with alopecia areata. Some clones in this sample may be carry-over from other donors' samples. The sequencing here drew on whole blood, taken in connection with sensitization to the hapten diphenylcyclopropenone (DPC). V gene TRBV11-2 combines with J gene TRBJ2-2, with TRBD2 identical over 8 bases. Here the CDR3 reads CASSPRRTLAEANTGELFF. CDR3 DNA sequence: TGTGCCAGCAGCCCGAGGAGGACACTAGCGGAGGCGAACACCGGGGAGCTGTTTTTT. Full variable domain (outside the CDR3, taken from reference TRBV11-2 and TRBJ2-2): EAGVAQSPRYKIIEKRQSVAFWCNPISGHATLYWYQQILGQGPKLLIQFQNNGVVDDSQLPKDRFSAERLKGVDSTLKIQPAKLEDSAVYLCASSPRRTLAEANTGELFFGEGSRLTVL.